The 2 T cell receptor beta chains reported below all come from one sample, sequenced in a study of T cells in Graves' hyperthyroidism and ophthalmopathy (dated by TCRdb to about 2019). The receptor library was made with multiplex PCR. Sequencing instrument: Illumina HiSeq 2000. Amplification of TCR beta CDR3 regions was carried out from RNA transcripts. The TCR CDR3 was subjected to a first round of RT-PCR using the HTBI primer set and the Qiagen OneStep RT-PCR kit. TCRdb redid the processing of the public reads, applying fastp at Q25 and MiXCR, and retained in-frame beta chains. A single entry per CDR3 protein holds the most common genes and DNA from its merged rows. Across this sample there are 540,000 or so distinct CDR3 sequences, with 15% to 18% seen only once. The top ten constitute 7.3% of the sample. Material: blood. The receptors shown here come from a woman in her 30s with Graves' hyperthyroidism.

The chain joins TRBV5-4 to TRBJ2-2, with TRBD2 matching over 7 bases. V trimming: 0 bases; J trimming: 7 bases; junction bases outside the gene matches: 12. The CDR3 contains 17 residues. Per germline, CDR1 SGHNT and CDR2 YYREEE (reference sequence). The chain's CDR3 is CASSLALAGDHVGELFF. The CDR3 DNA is TGTGCCAGCAGCTTGGCCCTTGCGGGAGACCACGTCGGGGAGCTGTTTTTT.

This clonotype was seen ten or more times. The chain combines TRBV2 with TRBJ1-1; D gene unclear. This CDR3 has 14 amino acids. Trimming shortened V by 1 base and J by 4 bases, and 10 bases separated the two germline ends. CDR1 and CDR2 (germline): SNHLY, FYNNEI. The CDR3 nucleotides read TGTGCCAGCAGTGAAGGGAGGTCGAGCACTGAAGCTTTCTTT. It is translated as CASSEGRSSTEAFF.